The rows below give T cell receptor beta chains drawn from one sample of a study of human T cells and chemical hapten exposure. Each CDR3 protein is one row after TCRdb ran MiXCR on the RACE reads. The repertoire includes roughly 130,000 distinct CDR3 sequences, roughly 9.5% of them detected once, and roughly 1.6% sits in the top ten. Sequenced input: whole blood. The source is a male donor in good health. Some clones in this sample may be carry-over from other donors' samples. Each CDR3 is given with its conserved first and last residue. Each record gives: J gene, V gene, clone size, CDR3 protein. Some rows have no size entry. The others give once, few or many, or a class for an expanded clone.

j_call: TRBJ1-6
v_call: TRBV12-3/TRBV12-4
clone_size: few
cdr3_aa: CASSLQGRTPLHF

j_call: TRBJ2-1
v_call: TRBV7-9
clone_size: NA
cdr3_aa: CASSLEESGTSYNEQFF

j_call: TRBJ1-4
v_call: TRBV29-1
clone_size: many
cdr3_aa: CSVLGGGNEKLFF

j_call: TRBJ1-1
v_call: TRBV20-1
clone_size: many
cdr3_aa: CSAPRGGMNTEAFF

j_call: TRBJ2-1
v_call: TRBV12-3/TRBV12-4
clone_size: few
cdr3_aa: CASTASGRGYNEQFF

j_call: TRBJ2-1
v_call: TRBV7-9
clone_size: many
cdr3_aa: CASSARDRAYNEQFF

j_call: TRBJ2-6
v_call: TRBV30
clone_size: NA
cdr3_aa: CAWSVWPSSSGANVLTF

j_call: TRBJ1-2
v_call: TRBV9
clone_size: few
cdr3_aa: CASSSDLAAGLQGGYTF

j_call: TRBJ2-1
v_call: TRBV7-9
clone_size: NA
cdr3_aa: CASSPPAPSSYNEQFF

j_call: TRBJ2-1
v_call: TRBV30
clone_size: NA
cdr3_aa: CAWSVLVAGDEQFF

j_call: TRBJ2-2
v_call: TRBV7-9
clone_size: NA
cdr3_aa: CASSSDREVAGELFF

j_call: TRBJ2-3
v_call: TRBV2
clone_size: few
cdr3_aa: CASSPAGGGDTQYF

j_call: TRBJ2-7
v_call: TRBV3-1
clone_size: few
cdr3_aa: CASSQAGQQILF

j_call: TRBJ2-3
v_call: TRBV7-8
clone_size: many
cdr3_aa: CASSPGQHTDTQYF

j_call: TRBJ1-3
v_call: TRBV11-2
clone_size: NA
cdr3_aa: CASSFPTDSRIYF

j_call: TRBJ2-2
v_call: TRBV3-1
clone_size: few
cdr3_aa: CASSQERQGLGELFF

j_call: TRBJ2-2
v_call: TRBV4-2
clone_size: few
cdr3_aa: CASSQERLAGVSGELFF

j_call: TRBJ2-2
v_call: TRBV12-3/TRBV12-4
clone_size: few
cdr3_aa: CASSRQPAGELFF

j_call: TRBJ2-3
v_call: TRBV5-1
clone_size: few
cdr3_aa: CASSPQTSGPTDTQYF

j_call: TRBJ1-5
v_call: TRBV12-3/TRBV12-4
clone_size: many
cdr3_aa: CASSPADRRGQPQHF

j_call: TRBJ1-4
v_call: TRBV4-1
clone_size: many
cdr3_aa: CASSQALATNEKLFF

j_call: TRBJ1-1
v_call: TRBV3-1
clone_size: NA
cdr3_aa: CASSPPSQGRANTEAFF

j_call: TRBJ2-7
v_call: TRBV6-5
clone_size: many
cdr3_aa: CASSVGTGSAYEQYF

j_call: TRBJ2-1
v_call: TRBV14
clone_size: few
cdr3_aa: CASSRVAGGPVNEQFF

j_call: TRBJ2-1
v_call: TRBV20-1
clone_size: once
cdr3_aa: CSASGGAFSNVQFF

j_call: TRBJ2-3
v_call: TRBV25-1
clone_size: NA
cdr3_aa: CASSEQGPLDTQYF

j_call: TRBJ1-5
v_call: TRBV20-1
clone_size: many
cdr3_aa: CSARAGRGHQPQHF

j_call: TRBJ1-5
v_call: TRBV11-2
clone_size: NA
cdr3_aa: CASSLRGQEQPQHF

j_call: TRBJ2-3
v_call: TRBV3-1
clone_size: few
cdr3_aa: CASSPIPGPASADTQYF

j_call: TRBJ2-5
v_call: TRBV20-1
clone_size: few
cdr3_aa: CSARMVAGDQETQYF

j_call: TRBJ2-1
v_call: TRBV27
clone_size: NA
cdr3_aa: CASRKGLFVGNEQFF

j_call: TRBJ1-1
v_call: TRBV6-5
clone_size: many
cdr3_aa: CASSYHPDLRLTEAFF

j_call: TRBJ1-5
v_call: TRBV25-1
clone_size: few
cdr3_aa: CASSDHSTDQPQHF

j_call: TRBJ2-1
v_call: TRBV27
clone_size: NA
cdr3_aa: CASSFLGLGVGEQFF

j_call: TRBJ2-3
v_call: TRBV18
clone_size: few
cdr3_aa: CASSPEGTVASTDTQYF

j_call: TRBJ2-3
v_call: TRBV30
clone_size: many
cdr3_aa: CAWSVLGTDTQYF

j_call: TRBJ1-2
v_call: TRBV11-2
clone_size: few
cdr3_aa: CASSLERSGTYGYTF

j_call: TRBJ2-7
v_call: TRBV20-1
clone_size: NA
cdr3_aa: CSARDLAGVFSHEQYF

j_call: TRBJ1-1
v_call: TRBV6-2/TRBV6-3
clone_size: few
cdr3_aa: CASSYLGNTEAFF

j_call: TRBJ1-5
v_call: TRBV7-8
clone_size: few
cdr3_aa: CASSLVQAQPQHF

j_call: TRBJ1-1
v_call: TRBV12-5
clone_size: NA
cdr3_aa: CASLGGLKDTEAFF

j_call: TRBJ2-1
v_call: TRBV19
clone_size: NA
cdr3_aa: CASSSSGTGSNEQFF

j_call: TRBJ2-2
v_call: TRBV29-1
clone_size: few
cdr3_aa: CSAGQGDTGELFF

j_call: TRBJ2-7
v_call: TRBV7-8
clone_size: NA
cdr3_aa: CASSISGGNYEQYF

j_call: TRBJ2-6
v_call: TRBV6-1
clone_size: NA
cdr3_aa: CASSPSDSGANVLTF

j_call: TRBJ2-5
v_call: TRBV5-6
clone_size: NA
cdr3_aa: CASSLYVAGGAVETQYF

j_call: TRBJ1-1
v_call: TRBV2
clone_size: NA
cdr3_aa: CASIGGDGTEAFF

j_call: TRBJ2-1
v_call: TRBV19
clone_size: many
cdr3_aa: CASRTSGQLTYNEQFF

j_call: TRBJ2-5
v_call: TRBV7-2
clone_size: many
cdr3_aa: CASSLDLRQETQYF

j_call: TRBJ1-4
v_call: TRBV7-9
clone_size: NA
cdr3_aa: CASSFAGASDEKLFF